This T cell receptor (beta chain) appears in the sequencing data of a study of cytomegalovirus exposure and HLA in healthy donors. Broader study findings: Fewer N-insertions than the approximately 700-donor mean were reportedly shown by an Asian-associated ancestry cluster in a later analysis. A previous analysis found most TCR beta V segments productive roughly 87% or roughly 30% of the time.

As to this clone: The antigen is undetermined.

V was clipped by 3 bases and J by 5 bases; unmatched bases: 13. Germline V gives CDR1 KGHSH, CDR2 LQKENI. The CDR3 length is 16 residues. At the time of sampling, donors were nominally healthy, though unrecorded immune exposures were likely. A multiplex PCR was run with 60 Vbeta primers and 13 Jbeta primers. Sequencing used immunoSEQ multiplex PCR; TCRdb keeps in-frame clones, though not all of them. This table holds some 170,000 clones, roughly 76% found once. The chain is built from TRBV18 and TRBJ2-7; TRBD2 matches 7 bases. Sequenced: PBMCs. This clonotype was obtained from a woman aged 18 to 35 in good health and CMV-seropositive. CDR3 sequence: CASSPVTTSPLHEQYF. The CDR3 region has the DNA TGTGCCAGCTCACCCGTGACGACTAGCCCCCTCCACGAGCAGTACTTC.